The 25 T cell receptor beta chains reported below all come from one sample, sequenced in a study of blood T cell repertoires in COVID-19. The method was immunoSEQ multiplex PCR; TCRdb's version includes in-frame clones alone and lacks a portion of them. The table has a few hundred thousand clones, approximately 91% seen once. Sequencing input: peripheral blood. These receptor sequences come from a woman aged 30 to 39 with acute or convalescent COVID-19.

The rearrangement links TRBV5-1 to TRBJ2-7; 7 nucleotides align to TRBD1. Looked up from germline, CDR1 is SGHRS and CDR2 is YFSETQ. The CDR3 sequence is 14 residues long. The V gene end was trimmed by 0 bases and the J gene end by 6 bases; junction bases not matched to a gene: 6. The CDR3 loop reads CASSLATGFTEQYF. The DNA of the CDR3 is TGCGCCAGCAGCTTGGCGACAGGGTTTACCGAGCAGTACTTC.

The chain links TRBV27 to TRBJ2-3; TRBD2 aligns across 14 bases. The CDR3 consists of 17 residues. Trimming removed 2 bases from V and 3 bases from J; junction bases left unmatched: 4. Germline lookup yields CDR1 MNHEY and CDR2 SMNVEV (reference sequence). The chain's CDR3 is CASSLRTSGRRTDTQYF. The CDR3 DNA sequence: TGTGCCAGCAGTTTACGGACTAGCGGGAGGAGAACAGATACGCAGTATTTT.

V and J are TRBV24-1 and TRBJ2-1, with D perhaps TRBD1 (6 bases). V was trimmed by 4 bases and J by 5 bases, leaving 17 bases between them. Per the germline V gene, CDR1 is KGHDR and CDR2 is SFDVKD. This CDR3 is built from 16 residues. The CDR3 coding sequence is TGTGCCACCAGTGAAGGGAAGGGGGTGTTCAACAATGAGCAGTTCTTC. Its protein product is CATSEGKGVFNNEQFF.

This clone appeared a single time. The chain combines TRBV6-1 with TRBJ2-1; 9 nucleotides align to TRBD2. With V trimmed by 4 bases and J by 3 bases, 16 bases remained unmatched. The germline CDR1 and CDR2 sequences are MNHNS and SASEGT. This CDR3 has 19 residues. The CDR3 region is CASSALGPSGTINYNEQFF. The CDR3 DNA reads TGTGCCAGCAGTGCCTTGGGGCCTAGCGGGACGATTAACTACAATGAGCAGTTCTTC.

The genes are TRBV30 and TRBJ2-1; tentative D call: TRBD2 (6 bases). This CDR3 region has 14 residues. The V gene lost 0 bases and the J gene lost 10 bases, with 16 bases spanning the gap. The germline V gene encodes CDR1 GTSNPN and CDR2 SVGIG (reference sequence). The CDR3 sequence is CAWSVSRGGYEQFF. The CDR3 bases are TGTGCCTGGAGTGTGTCCCGTGGAGGGTACGAGCAGTTCTTC.

This clone was found once. One end of the junction does not line up with germline, which may come from a read error. J is TRBJ2-5 and V is TRBV7-7; D might be TRBD2 (5 bases). CDR1 is SSHAT, CDR2 FNYEAQ, per germline (reference sequence). The CDR3 runs to 14 residues. This chain's CDR3 is CASSDGLKQETQYF. In DNA, the CDR3 is TGTGCTAGCAGCGATGGACTGAAACAAGAGACCCAGTACTTC.

This chain joins TRBV10-3 and TRBJ1-2; no firm D call. V lost 0 bases and J 2 bases, leaving 10 bases between the germline ends. There are 15 residues in the CDR3. Germline CDR1 ENHRY, CDR2 SYGVKD. This CDR3 is CAISESGLLNYGYTF. In nucleotides, the CDR3 is TGTGCCATCAGTGAGTCCGGACTCCTGAACTATGGCTACACCTTC.

The chain joins TRBV5-8 to TRBJ1-4; 9 bases match TRBD1. The CDR3 is 15 residues long. V lost 4 bases to trimming and J lost 8 bases; unmatched junction nucleotides: 9. Germline V gene data show CDR1 as SGHTS and CDR2 as YDEGEE. This chain's CDR3 is CASSKGQGQYEKLFF. CDR3 in DNA: TGTGCCAGCAGCAAAGGACAGGGGCAATACGAAAAACTGTTTTTT.

The rearrangement links TRBV29-1 to TRBJ2-4; no definite D call. Between the trimmed V and J ends, which lost 5 bases and 0 bases, there was a span of 11 bases. This CDR3 has 14 residues. Germline values: CDR1 SQVTM, CDR2 ANQGSEA. The CDR3 sequence is CSVLDGLAKNIQYF. The CDR3 nucleotides read TGCAGCGTTCTAGATGGGTTAGCCAAAAACATTCAGTACTTC.

This sequence joins TRBV27 and TRBJ1-2; 7 bases are a match to TRBD1. The CDR3 contains 17 residues. Germline CDR1 MNHEY, CDR2 SMNVEV (reference sequence). The junction had 12 bases not matched to a gene; V was cut back by 2 bases and J by 3 bases. DNA for the CDR3: TGTGCCAGCAGTTTAAGACAGGGTAGCCCACTGGACTATGGCTACACCTTC. Translation gives CASSLRQGSPLDYGYTF.

This clone was picked up a small number of times. V is TRBV7-9 and J is TRBJ2-2; 13 bases align to TRBD2. The CDR3 has 19 residues. Germline V gene lookup returns CDR1 SEHNR and CDR2 FQNEAQ (reference sequence). J gave up 6 bases and V 5 bases, and 15 bases lay outside the gene matches. The chain's CDR3 is CASSRRSGLAGPTAGELFF. The DNA of the CDR3 is TGTGCCAGCAGCAGAAGATCGGGACTAGCGGGACCTACCGCCGGGGAGCTGTTTTTT.

The J gene is TRBJ1-1, the V gene TRBV6-5; D is ambiguous. In germline, CDR1 is MNHEY, CDR2 SVGAGI. This CDR3 has 16 amino acids. Trimming removed 2 bases at V and 4 bases at J, with 17 bases between. The CDR3 DNA reads TGTGCCAGCAGTTACACCATAGGTGGCGGGTCCACTGAAGCTTTCTTT. It yields the protein CASSYTIGGGSTEAFF.

The chain couples TRBV11-3 to TRBJ2-1, with 8 bases aligning to TRBD2. Germline trimming cut 5 bases from V and 0 bases from J; bases unmatched to any gene: 0. Germline V CDR1 and CDR2: SGHNT, YENEEA. The CDR3 loop spans 14 amino acids. The CDR3: CASSLAGSYNEQFF. DNA for the CDR3: TGTGCCAGCAGCCTAGCGGGCTCCTACAATGAGCAGTTCTTC. Using reference TRBV11-3 and TRBJ2-1 for the parts outside the CDR3, the full variable domain is EAGVVQSPRYKIIEKKQPVAFWCNPISGHNTLYWYLQNLGQGPELLIRYENEEAVDDSQLPKDRFSAERLKGVDSTLKIQPAELGDSAVYLCASSLAGSYNEQFFGPGTRLTVL.

This clone was counted a single time. The rearrangement links TRBV27 to TRBJ1-6; D unresolved. V was trimmed by 4 bases and J by 7 bases, leaving 11 bases between them. The CDR3 totals 14 residues. Germline V gene data show CDR1 as MNHEY and CDR2 as SMNVEV (reference sequence). CDR3 loop: CASSSWAGNSPLHF. The CDR3 coding sequence is TGTGCCAGCAGTTCATGGGCCGGAAATTCACCCCTCCACTTT.

This clone appeared once. The chain uses TRBV6-5 and TRBJ2-1, with 11 nucleotides matching TRBD2. Germline V gene sequence: CDR1 MNHEY, CDR2 SVGAGI. Trimming cost V 6 bases and J 9 bases; bases outside gene matches: 10. This CDR3 region has 15 residues. CDR3 DNA sequence: TGTGCCAGCAGAACTCCGTCCGGGACTAGCGGTGAGCAGTTCTTC. This sequence encodes CASRTPSGTSGEQFF.

The J gene is TRBJ1-1, the V gene TRBV11-3, with a possible D match to TRBD1 (5 bases). CDR1 and CDR2 from the germline V gene are SGHNT and YENEEA. Trimming left V 0 bases short and J 2 bases short, with 10 bases between. The CDR3 runs 15 residues. The CDR3: CASSLEFGANTEAFF. The CDR3 DNA sequence: TGTGCCAGCAGCTTAGAGTTTGGGGCAAACACTGAAGCTTTCTTT.

The V call is TRBV19, the J call TRBJ2-7, with TRBD1 matching 8 bases. Losses at the gene ends were 3 bases for V and 1 base for J; bases not matched to a gene: 5. Germline V gene lookup returns CDR1 LNHDA and CDR2 SQIVND (reference sequence). The CDR3 is made up of 15 amino acids. The CDR3 coding sequence is TGTGCCAGTAGTATTTTAAACAGGGGGTCCTACGAGCAGTACTTC. Its translation is CASSILNRGSYEQYF.

The rearrangement uses TRBV15 and TRBJ2-1; a weak D match, TRBD2 (6 bases). The V gene lost 1 base and the J gene lost 8 bases, with 15 bases spanning the gap. The CDR3 is 15 amino acids. Germline lookup yields CDR1 LNHNV and CDR2 YYDKDF (reference sequence). The CDR3: CATSRGQGGRYEQFF. The DNA of the CDR3 is TGTGCCACCAGCAGAGGGCAGGGAGGACGGTATGAGCAGTTCTTC.

This clone appeared once. V gene TRBV27 combines with J gene TRBJ1-1, with D perhaps matching TRBD1 (5 bases). CDR1 and CDR2 (germline): MNHEY, SMNVEV (reference sequence). The CDR3 has 14 amino acids. Trimming shortened V by 7 bases and J by 0 bases, and 12 bases separated the two germline ends. The CDR3 bases are TGTGCCAGCAATAACAGGAATATGAACACTGAAGCTTTCTTT. Its protein is CASNNRNMNTEAFF.

The chain employs TRBV18 and TRBJ1-1, with unresolved D. The CDR3 loop spans 19 amino acids. Deletions cut 1 base from V and 0 bases from J, with 21 bases between. The germline CDR1 and CDR2 sequences are KGHSH and LQKENI. This CDR3 reads CASSPLFSATFKMNTEAFF. Here the CDR3 DNA reads TGTGCCAGCTCACCACTATTCTCTGCGACTTTTAAAATGAACACTGAAGCTTTCTTT. Full variable domain (outside the CDR3, taken from reference TRBV18 and TRBJ1-1): NAGVMQNPRHLVRRRGQEARLRCSPMKGHSHVYWYRQLPEEGLKFMVYLQKENIIDESGMPKERFSAEFPKEGPSILRIQQVVRGDSAAYFCASSPLFSATFKMNTEAFFGQGTRLTVV.

The chain carries TRBV19 and TRBJ1-2; a weak D match, TRBD1 (6 bases). This CDR3 is 16 amino acids long. Germline V gene data show CDR1 as LNHDA and CDR2 as SQIVND (reference sequence). V was cut by 6 bases and J by 5 bases, with 22 bases left in between. CDR3 nucleotide sequence: TGTGCCAGTAGGGAGTCAGGGGTACCTATTTTTTATGGCTACACCTTC. This sequence encodes CASRESGVPIFYGYTF.

The chain uses TRBV19 and TRBJ2-3, with a tentative D call TRBD2 (6 bases). Between the trimmed V and J ends, which lost 6 bases and 0 bases, there was a span of 22 bases. The CDR3 loop spans 18 amino acids. CDR1 and CDR2 (germline): LNHDA, SQIVND (reference sequence). The CDR3 region is CASSPAGLGLTSTDTQYF. In nucleotides, the CDR3 is TGTGCCAGTAGCCCCGCTGGTCTGGGACTTACTAGCACAGATACGCAGTATTTT. Full variable domain (rest looked up from reference TRBV19 and TRBJ2-3): DGGITQSPKYLFRKEGQNVTLSCEQNLNHDAMYWYRQDPGQGLRLIYYSQIVNDFQKGDIAEGYSVSREKKESFPLTVTSAQKNPTAFYLCASSPAGLGLTSTDTQYFGPGTRLTVL.

The J gene is TRBJ2-1, the V gene TRBV5-4, with D maybe TRBD2 (6 bases). Trimming cost V 4 bases and J 2 bases, with 19 bases left between them. The CDR3 has 17 residues. Germline CDR1 reads SGHNT; CDR2 reads YYREEE (reference sequence). The CDR3 DNA is TGTGCCAGCAGCCCCCCTGGGCCTAGCGTTACCTACAATGAGCAGTTCTTC. It is translated as CASSPPGPSVTYNEQFF.

V is TRBV7-2 and J is TRBJ2-7; 12 nucleotides align to TRBD2. Germline CDR1 is SGHTA and CDR2 is FQGNSA. V lost 0 bases and J lost 1; bases outside the gene matches: 4. The CDR3 loop spans 17 amino acids. The CDR3 sequence: CASSLATSGRYSYEQYF. The CDR3 DNA is TGTGCCAGCAGCTTAGCGACTAGCGGGAGATATTCCTACGAGCAGTACTTC.

V usage is TRBV7-9 and J usage is TRBJ2-5; 11 bases map to TRBD2. With 1 base clipped from V and 1 base from J, the junction kept 5 bases outside the gene matches. The CDR3 extends over 17 amino acids. CDR1 is SEHNR and CDR2 is FQNEAQ in the germline V gene (reference sequence). Here the CDR3 DNA reads TGTGCCAGCAGCTTAGATCTAGCGGGAGGCTCCCAAGAGACCCAGTACTTC. Its translation: CASSLDLAGGSQETQYF.